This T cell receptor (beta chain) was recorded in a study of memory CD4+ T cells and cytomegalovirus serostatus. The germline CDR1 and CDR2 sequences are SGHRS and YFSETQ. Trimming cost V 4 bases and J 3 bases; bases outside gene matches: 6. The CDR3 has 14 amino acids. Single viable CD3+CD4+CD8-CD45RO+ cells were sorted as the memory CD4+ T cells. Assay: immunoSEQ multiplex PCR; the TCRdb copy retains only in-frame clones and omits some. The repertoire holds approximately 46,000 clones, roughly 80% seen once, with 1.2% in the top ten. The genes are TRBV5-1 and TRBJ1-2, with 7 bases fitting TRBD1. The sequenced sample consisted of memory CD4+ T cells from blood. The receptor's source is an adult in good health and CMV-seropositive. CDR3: CASSPEGTDYGYTF. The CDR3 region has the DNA TGCGCCAGCAGCCCAGAGGGGACAGACTATGGCTACACCTTC.